Sequencing of this T cell receptor (beta chain) was carried out in a study of shared clonotypes between healthy human individuals. Overall study results and limits: Exclusively blood specimens were collected; tissue repertoires likely differ.

Produced via immunoSEQ multiplex PCR; TCRdb's table is partial and in-frame only. The data show hundreds of thousands of clones, almost 97% seen once. Remarks on this clone: Antigen unknown.

Germline V lookup: CDR1 SGHVT, CDR2 SQSDAQ. The V and J ends lost 4 bases and 8 bases respectively, with 2 bases between them. This CDR3 has 9 residues. The sample consisted of naive CD4+ T cells sorted from blood. Subset here: CD45RA+ positively selected. The chain employs TRBV7-4 and TRBJ1-2; D remains ambiguous. The TCR originated in a woman aged 25 to 39 in good health. The CDR3 reads CASSSGYTF. CDR3 in DNA: TGTGCCAGCAGCTCGGGCTACACCTTC.